This TCR beta chain was sequenced for a study of blood T cell repertoires in COVID-19. Overall study: Samples of COVID-19 (acute and convalescent) were obtained from the United States, Italy and Spain. Sample material is recorded as cDNA or gDNA derived from T cells, B-cell-depleted T cells, or PBMCs.

Authors' processing steps: Estimated nucleated cell counts came from reference gene primer amplification. Generated by immunoSEQ multiplex PCR, the TCRdb table keeps only in-frame clones and is missing some. V and J calls and clone size come straight from that table; D and trimming were deduced from the DNA. This table holds around 130,000 clones, approximately 88% found once. The CDR3 consists of 13 residues. Per the germline V gene, CDR1 is MNHEY and CDR2 is SVGAGI. V was pared by 5 bases and J by 1 base, with 6 bases between. Sequences were obtained from peripheral blood. This sequence joins TRBV6-5 and TRBJ1-5; D not certain. The sequence was collected from a woman older than 75 with acute or convalescent COVID-19. This CDR3 reads CASSRGSNQPQHF. The DNA for the CDR3 is TGTGCCAGCAGTAGAGGAAGCAATCAGCCCCAGCATTTT.